Presented here are 16 T cell receptor beta chains from one specimen sequenced in a study of T-cell reconstitution after alpha-beta-depleted transplantation in children. Preparation of the TCRbeta library was carried out with unique molecular identifiers. One entry per CDR3 protein, called by TCRdb with MiXCR from the PCR reads. Of about 580,000 distinct CDR3 sequences listed, around 23% are singletons. This specimen consisted of PBMCs, mostly from graft donor cells, obtained 360 days after TCRalphabeta/CD19-depleted stem cell transplant. The receptor set was obtained from a boy under two years old who had a stem cell transplant for acute myeloid leukemia, so the T cells may come from the graft donor.

This clonotype was seen ten or more times. The chain uses TRBV20-1 and TRBJ1-2, with D unresolved. Germline CDR1 DFQATT, CDR2 SNEGSKA (reference sequence). The CDR3 runs 14 residues. Between the trimmed V and J ends, which lost 3 bases and 0 bases, there was a span of 11 bases. CDR3 nucleotides: TGCAGTGCTAGTAAAGGAACAACTAACTATGGCTACACCTTC. Translation gives CSASKGTTNYGYTF.

This clonotype has a handful of counts. The chain links TRBV15 to TRBJ1-4; D remains ambiguous. The germline V gene has CDR1 LNHNV and CDR2 YYDKDF (reference sequence). V lost 1 base to trimming and J lost 8 bases, with 8 bases between them. This CDR3 spans 13 amino acids. CDR3 protein: CATSRGYWEKLFF. CDR3 nucleotides: TGTGCCACCAGCAGAGGGTATTGGGAAAAACTGTTTTTT.

This clonotype appeared many times. The chain carries TRBV6-5 and TRBJ1-3; the D gene is possibly TRBD1 (6 bases). The V end was cut by 5 bases, the J end by 2 bases, with 10 bases between. The CDR3 is made up of 14 amino acids. Looked up from germline, CDR1 is MNHEY and CDR2 is SVGAGI. CDR3: CASSPGATGNTIYF. The CDR3, as DNA: TGTGCCAGCAGTCCAGGGGCAACTGGAAACACCATATATTTT.

This clonotype was found once. The rearrangement joins TRBV7-2 to TRBJ1-1; 8 bases match TRBD1. CDR1 SGHTA and CDR2 FQGNSA come from the germline V gene. V lost 5 bases and J lost 1; bases outside the gene matches: 6. The length of the CDR3 is 15 residues. CDR3 sequence: CASSTTGGPNTEAFF. The DNA for the CDR3 is TGTGCCAGCAGCACAACAGGGGGGCCGAACACTGAAGCTTTCTTT. Combining the CDR3 with reference TRBV7-2 and TRBJ1-1 gives the whole variable domain GAGVSQSPSNKVTEKGKDVELRCDPISGHTALYWYRQSLGQGLEFLIYFQGNSAPDKSGLPSDRFSAERTGGSVSTLTIQRTQQEDSAVYLCASSTTGGPNTEAFFGQGTRLTVV.

The chain recombines TRBV2 with TRBJ2-6, with D possibly called TRBD1 or TRBD2 (5 bases each). The germline gives CDR1 SNHLY, CDR2 FYNNEI. V lost 4 bases and J lost 2, with 9 bases in between. The CDR3 is 15 residues long. Written as DNA, the CDR3 is TGTGCCAGCAGTGCGGGGCGCGCTGGGGCCAACGTCCTGACTTTC. This translates into CASSAGRAGANVLTF.

The chain uses TRBV12-3 or TRBV12-4 and TRBJ2-5, with D possibly being TRBD1 (5 bases). V lost 6 bases and J 7 bases, leaving 15 bases between the germline ends. The CDR3 contains 13 residues. CDR3 region: CASSPGILGTQYF. The CDR3 coding sequence is TGTGCCAGCAGCCCAGGGATTCTCGGGACCCAGTACTTC.

This clonotype was seen repeatedly, ten times or more. V usage is TRBV12-3 or TRBV12-4 and J usage is TRBJ2-1; D is possibly TRBD1 (5 bases). This CDR3 contains 15 residues. V gave up 7 bases and J gave up 1 base, with 14 bases separating them. Here the CDR3 DNA reads TGTGCCAGCACCCCCGGACAATTTTCCTACAATGAGCAGTTCTTC. Protein: CASTPGQFSYNEQFF.

This clonotype showed up many times. The chain combines TRBV12-3 or TRBV12-4 with TRBJ1-2; no definite D call. The V gene lost 2 bases and the J gene lost 4 bases, with 2 bases spanning the gap. The CDR3 has 11 amino acids. The CDR3 DNA sequence: TGTGCCAGCAGTTTAAGCTATGGCTACACCTTC. This codes for CASSLSYGYTF.

This clonotype has a count of ten or more. The chain combines TRBV28 with TRBJ2-3; tentatively, D is TRBD2 (6 bases). Germline-derived CDR1 and CDR2 are MDHEN and SYDVKM. This CDR3 spans 16 amino acids. V was cut by 3 bases and J by 0 bases, with 13 bases left in between. The CDR3 DNA is TGTGCCAGCAGTTTTTCTCGGGACTCCAGCACAGATACGCAGTATTTT. Its protein product is CASSFSRDSSTDTQYF.

This clonotype was found a few times. The chain uses TRBV20-1 and TRBJ2-7; TRBD2 matches at 11 bases. The CDR3 is 13 amino acids. CDR1 and CDR2 (germline): DFQATT, SNEGSKA (reference sequence). Unmatched junction bases numbered 1, after V lost 5 bases and J lost 1 base. The CDR3 is CSARLAGSYEQYV. The CDR3 nucleotides read TGCAGTGCTCGACTAGCGGGGTCCTACGAGCAGTACGTC.

On this clonotype: Because it lacks the conserved phenylalanine or tryptophan at the end, this CDR3 is likely a read error. The V call is TRBV20-1, the J call TRBJ1-6, with D maybe TRBD1 (6 bases). Germline assignment: CDR1 DFQATT and CDR2 SNEGSKA (reference sequence). With 3 bases removed from V and 8 bases from J, the gap between germline ends came to 14 bases. The CDR3 has 14 residues. CDR3 nucleotides: TGCAGTGCTAGGGGCCCGGGGGGCTATTCACCCCTCCACATT. It specifies CSARGPGGYSPLHI.

The V gene is TRBV10-3, the J gene TRBJ2-1; 8 bases match TRBD2. J lost 6 bases, V lost 10 bases, and 2 bases had no gene match. CDR3 length equals 11 residues. Germline CDR1 and CDR2: ENHRY and SYGVKD. The CDR3 DNA is TGTGCCACGGGGGGGGGCAATGAGCAGTTCTTC. The encoded protein is CATGGGNEQFF.

This clonotype was seen at least ten times. The V call is TRBV6-2 or TRBV6-3, the J call TRBJ2-3; D gene ambiguous. Looked up from germline, CDR1 is MNHEY and CDR2 is SVGEGT. The CDR3 runs 14 residues. The V end was cut by 6 bases, the J end by 0 bases, with 10 bases between. CDR3 residues: CASRPYLSTDTQYF. CDR3 nucleotide sequence: TGTGCCAGCAGACCCTACCTCAGCACAGATACGCAGTATTTT.

The chain couples TRBV12-3 or TRBV12-4 to TRBJ2-1; D is unresolved. Trimming stripped 1 base from V and 3 bases from J, with 25 bases between. The CDR3 contains 20 residues. CDR3 DNA sequence: TGTGCCAGCAGTTTAGGCTTATCCAAAATCCCGCGGTTGGGCTACAATGAGCAGTTCTTC. This gives the protein CASSLGLSKIPRLGYNEQFF.

This clonotype showed up many times. This chain links TRBV20-1 with TRBJ2-3, with a tentative D call TRBD1 (6 bases). Germline CDR1 reads DFQATT; CDR2 reads SNEGSKA (reference sequence). Deletions cut 6 bases from V and 3 bases from J, with 10 bases between. The CDR3 consists of 12 residues. CDR3: CSARTGTDTQYF. CDR3 DNA: TGCAGTGCCAGAACAGGGACAGATACGCAGTATTTT.

This clonotype has only a few counts. This chain uses TRBV10-3 with TRBJ1-1; a possible D gene is TRBD1 (5 bases). The CDR3 totals 14 residues. The germline CDR1 and CDR2 sequences are ENHRY and SYGVKD. Trimming stripped 3 bases from V and 5 bases from J, with 13 bases between. CDR3 sequence: CAISDRQTWTEAFF. The CDR3 bases are TGTGCCATCAGTGACCGACAGACTTGGACTGAAGCTTTCTTT.